This T cell receptor (beta chain) was documented in a study of regulatory T cells in long-lasting Graves disease. The study, taken as a whole, reports: Persistent Graves' disease cases displayed lower TCR diversity than newly diagnosed ones. Persistent cases favored TRBV28, TRBJ1-2 and TRBJ2-5.

Researchers made TCR beta libraries by using iRepertoire HTBI primers and running Arm-PCR on CDR3 regions. TCRdb recomputed calls from the multiplex PCR reads with MiXCR, one row per CDR3 protein. The sample holds roughly 360,000 distinct CDR3 sequences, approximately 12% seen once. Time point noted: newly diagnosed GD, antithyroid drugs for less than 3 months. From RNA extracted from PBMCs, the TCR library was made. At least ten counts were recorded for this clonotype. The antigen is undetermined. The germline V gene encodes CDR1 SNHLY and CDR2 FYNNEI. CDR3 size: 14 residues. Trimming pared 6 bases from V and 0 bases from J, leaving 11 bases between. These data also formed part of another study, on T cells in Graves' hyperthyroidism and ophthalmopathy. That source notes: Patients aged 18 to 65 with hyperthyroidism were newly diagnosed, with duration under 2 months. First-round RT-PCR of the TCR CDR3 relied on the HTBI primer set.

The sequencing here drew on peripheral blood mononuclear cells (PBMCs), taken at new diagnosis, from a patient treated with antithyroid drugs. The TCR comes from a woman aged 18-29 years with Graves disease. The J gene is TRBJ1-1, the V gene TRBV2; perhaps TRBD1 as D (5 bases). The CDR3 region is CASSRQPLNTEAFF. The CDR3 DNA sequence: TGTGCCAGCAGCCGACAGCCCTTGAACACTGAAGCTTTCTTT.